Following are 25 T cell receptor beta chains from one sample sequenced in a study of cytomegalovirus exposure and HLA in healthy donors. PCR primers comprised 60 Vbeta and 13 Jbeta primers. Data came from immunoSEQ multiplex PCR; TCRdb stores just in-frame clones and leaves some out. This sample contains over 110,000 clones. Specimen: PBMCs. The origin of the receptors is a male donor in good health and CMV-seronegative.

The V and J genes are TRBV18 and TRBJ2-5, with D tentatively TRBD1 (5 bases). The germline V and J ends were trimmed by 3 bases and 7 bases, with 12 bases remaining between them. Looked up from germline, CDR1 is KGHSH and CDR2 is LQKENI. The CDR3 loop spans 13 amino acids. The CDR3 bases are TGTGCCAGCTCACCCCCAGGGCTTGTGACCCAGTACTTC. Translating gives CASSPPGLVTQYF.

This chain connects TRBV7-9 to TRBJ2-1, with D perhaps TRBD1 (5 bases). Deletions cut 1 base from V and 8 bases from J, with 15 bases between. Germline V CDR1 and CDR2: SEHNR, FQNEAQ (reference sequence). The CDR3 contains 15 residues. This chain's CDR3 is CASSLGSQGWDEQFF. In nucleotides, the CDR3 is TGTGCCAGCAGCTTAGGCTCCCAGGGTTGGGATGAGCAGTTCTTC.

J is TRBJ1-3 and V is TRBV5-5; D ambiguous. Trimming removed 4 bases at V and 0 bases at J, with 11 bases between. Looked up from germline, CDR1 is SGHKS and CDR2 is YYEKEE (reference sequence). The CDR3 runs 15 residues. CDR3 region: CASSIQPFSGNTIYF. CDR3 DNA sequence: TGTGCCAGCAGCATACAGCCTTTCTCTGGAAACACCATATATTTT.

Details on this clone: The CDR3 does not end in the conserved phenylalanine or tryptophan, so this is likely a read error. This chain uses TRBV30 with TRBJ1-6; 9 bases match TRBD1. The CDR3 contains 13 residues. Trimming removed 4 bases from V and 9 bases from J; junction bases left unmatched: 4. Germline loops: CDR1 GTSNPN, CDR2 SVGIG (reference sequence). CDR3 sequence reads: CAWTGQGISPLHL. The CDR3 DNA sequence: TGTGCCTGGACTGGACAGGGGATTTCACCCCTCCACCTT.

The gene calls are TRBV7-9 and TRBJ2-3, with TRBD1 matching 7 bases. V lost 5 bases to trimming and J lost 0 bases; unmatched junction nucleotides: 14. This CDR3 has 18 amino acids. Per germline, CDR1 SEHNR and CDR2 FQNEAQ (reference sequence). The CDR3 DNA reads TGTGCCAGCAGCCCAAACCCTCTACAGGGGTCCAGCACAGATACGCAGTATTTT. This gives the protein CASSPNPLQGSSTDTQYF.

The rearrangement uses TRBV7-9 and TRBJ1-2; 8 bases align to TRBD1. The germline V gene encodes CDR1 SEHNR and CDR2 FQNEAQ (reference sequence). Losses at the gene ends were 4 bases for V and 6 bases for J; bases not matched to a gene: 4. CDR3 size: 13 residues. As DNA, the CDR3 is TGTGCCAGCAGCTCTCGGACAGGGAATGGCTACACCTTC. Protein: CASSSRTGNGYTF.

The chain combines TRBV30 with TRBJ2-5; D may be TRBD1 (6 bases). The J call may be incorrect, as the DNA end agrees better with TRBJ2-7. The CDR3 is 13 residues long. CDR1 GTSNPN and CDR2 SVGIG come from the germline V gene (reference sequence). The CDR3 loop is CAWSVYRDHEQYF. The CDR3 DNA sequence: TGTGCCTGGAGTGTATACAGGGATCACGAGCAGTACTTC.

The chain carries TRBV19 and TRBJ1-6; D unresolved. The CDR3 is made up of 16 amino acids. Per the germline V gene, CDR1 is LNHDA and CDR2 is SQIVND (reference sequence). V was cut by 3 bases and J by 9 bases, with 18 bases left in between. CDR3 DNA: TGTGCCAGTAGTATGGCGGACGGCCTGGGGAGTTCACCCCTCCACTTT. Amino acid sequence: CASSMADGLGSSPLHF.

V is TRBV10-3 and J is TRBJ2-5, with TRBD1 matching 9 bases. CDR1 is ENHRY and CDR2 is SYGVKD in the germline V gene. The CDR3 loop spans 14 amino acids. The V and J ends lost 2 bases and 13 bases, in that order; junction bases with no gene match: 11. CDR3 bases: TGTGCCATCAGTGAGCACAGGGGGCAGTCCGTGGTGTACTTC. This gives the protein CAISEHRGQSVVYF.

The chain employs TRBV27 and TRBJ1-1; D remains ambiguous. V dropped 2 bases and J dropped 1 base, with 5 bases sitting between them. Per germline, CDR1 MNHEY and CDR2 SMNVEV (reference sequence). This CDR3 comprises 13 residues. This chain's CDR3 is CASSLGANTEAFF. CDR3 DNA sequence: TGTGCCAGCAGTTTAGGAGCGAACACTGAAGCTTTCTTT.

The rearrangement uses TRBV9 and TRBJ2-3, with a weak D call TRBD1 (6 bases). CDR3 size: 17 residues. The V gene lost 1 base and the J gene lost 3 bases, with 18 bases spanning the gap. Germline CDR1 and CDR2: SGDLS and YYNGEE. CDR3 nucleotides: TGTGCCAGCAGCGTAAGGGGGACACAGAGGTTAACAGATACGCAGTATTTT. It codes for CASSVRGTQRLTDTQYF.

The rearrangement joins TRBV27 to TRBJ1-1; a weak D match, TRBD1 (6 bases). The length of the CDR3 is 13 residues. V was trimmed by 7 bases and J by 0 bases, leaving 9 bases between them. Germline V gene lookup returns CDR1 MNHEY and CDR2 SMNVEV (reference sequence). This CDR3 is CASTGGLNTEAFF. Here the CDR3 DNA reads TGTGCCAGCACGGGGGGCTTGAACACTGAAGCTTTCTTT.

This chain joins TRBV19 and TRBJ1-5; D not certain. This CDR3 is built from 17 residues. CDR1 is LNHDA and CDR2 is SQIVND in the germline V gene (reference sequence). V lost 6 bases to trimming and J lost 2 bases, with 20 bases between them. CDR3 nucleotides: TGTGCCAGTAGGCGGCCCTCGAGTCCGTCGGGCAATCAGCCCCAGCATTTT. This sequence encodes CASRRPSSPSGNQPQHF.

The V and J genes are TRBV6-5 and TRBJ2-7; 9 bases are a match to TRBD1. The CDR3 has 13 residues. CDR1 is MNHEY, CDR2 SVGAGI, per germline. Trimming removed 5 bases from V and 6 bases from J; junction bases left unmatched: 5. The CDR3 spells CASSPQGASEQYF. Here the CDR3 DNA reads TGTGCCAGCAGTCCACAGGGGGCGAGCGAGCAGTACTTC.

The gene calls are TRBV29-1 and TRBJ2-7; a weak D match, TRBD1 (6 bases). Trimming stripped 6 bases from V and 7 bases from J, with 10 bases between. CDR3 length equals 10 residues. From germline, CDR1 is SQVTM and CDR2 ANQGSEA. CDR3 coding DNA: TGCAGCGTAATTGGACAGGAGCAGTACTTC. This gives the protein CSVIGQEQYF.

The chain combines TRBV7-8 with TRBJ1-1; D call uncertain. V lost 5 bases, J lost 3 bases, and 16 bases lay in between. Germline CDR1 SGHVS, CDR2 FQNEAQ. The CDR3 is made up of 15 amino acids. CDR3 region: CASSPLGRADTEAFF. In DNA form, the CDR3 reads TGTGCCAGCAGCCCGCTCGGGCGGGCGGACACTGAAGCTTTCTTT.

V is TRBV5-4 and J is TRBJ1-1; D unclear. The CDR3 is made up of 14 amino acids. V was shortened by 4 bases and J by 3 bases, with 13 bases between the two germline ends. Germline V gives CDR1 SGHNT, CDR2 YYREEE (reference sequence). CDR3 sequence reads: CASSPRLLDTEAFF. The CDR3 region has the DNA TGTGCCAGCAGCCCCAGGCTTCTTGACACTGAAGCTTTCTTT.

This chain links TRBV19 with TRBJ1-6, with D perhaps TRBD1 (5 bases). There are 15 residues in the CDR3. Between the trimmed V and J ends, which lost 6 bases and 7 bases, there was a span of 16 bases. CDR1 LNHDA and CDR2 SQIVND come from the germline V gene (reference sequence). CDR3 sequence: CASRTTGTLNSPLHF. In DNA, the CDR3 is TGTGCCAGTAGAACTACCGGGACTTTAAATTCACCCCTCCACTTT.

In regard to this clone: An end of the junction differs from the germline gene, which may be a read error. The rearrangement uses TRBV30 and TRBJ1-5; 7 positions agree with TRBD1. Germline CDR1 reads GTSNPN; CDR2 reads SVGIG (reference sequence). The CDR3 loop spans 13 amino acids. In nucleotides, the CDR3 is TGCGCAGGGGGTGACACCCAATTTGGGCCCCAGCATTTT. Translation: CAGGDTQFGPQHF.

The CDR3 bases are TGTGCCAGCAGTTGGGTAGCGGACTACGAAACCCAGTACTTC. Protein product: CASSWVADYETQYF. This chain links TRBV6-6 with TRBJ2-5; TRBD2 might be the D (6 bases). This CDR3 region has 14 residues. Trimming cost V 4 bases and J 8 bases, with 17 bases left between them. Per germline, CDR1 MNHNY and CDR2 SVGAGI (reference sequence).

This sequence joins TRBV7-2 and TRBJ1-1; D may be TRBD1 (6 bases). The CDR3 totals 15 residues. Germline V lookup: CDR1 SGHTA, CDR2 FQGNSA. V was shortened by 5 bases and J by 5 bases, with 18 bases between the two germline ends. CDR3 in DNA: TGTGCCAGCAGCCCTATCTCGGCAGGGGTTACTGAAGCTTTCTTT. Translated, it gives CASSPISAGVTEAFF.

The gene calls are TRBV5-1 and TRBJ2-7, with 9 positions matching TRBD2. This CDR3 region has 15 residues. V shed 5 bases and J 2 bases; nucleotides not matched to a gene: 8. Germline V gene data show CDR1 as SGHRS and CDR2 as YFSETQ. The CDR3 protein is CASSWDLAGAYEQYF. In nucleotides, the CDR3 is TGCGCCAGCAGTTGGGATTTAGCGGGGGCCTACGAGCAGTACTTC.

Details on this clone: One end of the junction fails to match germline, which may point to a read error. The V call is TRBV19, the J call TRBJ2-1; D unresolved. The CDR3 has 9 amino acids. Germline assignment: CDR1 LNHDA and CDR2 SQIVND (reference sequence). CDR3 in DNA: TGTGCCAGTGGCAGTCATCGTGTCTTC. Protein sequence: CASGSHRVF.

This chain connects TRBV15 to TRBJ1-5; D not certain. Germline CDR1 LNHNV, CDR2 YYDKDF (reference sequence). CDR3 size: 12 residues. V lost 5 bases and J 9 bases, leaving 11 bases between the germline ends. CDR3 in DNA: TGTGCCACCAGCTTCCACCGGGGGCCCCAGCATTTT. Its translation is CATSFHRGPQHF.

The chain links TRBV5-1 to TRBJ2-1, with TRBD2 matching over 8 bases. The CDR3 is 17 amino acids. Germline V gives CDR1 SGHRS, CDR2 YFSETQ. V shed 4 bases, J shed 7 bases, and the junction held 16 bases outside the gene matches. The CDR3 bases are TGCGCCAGCAGCCGCCGGGGGTTGCGGGGGGCTGGGAATGAGCAGTTCTTC. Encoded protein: CASSRRGLRGAGNEQFF.